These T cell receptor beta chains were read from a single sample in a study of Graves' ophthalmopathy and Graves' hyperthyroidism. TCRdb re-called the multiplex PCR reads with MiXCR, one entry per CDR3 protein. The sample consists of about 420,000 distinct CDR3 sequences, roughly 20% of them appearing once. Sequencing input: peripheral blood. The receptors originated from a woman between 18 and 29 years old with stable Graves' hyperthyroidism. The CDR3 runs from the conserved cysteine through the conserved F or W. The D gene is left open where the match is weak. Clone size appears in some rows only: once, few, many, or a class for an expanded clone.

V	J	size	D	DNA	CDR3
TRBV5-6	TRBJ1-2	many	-	TGTGCCAGCAGCTTGGGAAGGTTAGGGGACTATGGCTACACCTTC	CASSLGRLGDYGYTF
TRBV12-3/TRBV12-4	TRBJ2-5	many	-	TGTGCCAGCAGTTTCCCCGCGGGAAGCCCACAAGAGACCCAGTACTTC	CASSFPAGSPQETQYF
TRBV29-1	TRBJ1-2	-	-	TGCAGCGTTGAGCCGGGCTACACCTTC	CSVEPGYTF
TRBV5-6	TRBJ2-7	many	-	TGTGCCATCAATGTTCGGGGGAGATCAGCCTACGAGCAGTACTTC	CAINVRGRSAYEQYF
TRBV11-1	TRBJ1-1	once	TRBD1	TGTGCCAGCAGCTTGTTGGGCAGGGGGTACCGGGACACTGAAGCTTTCTTT	CASSLLGRGYRDTEAFF
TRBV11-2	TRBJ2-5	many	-	TGTGCCAGCAGCCGAATAGGGTACCAAGAGACCCAGTACTTC	CASSRIGYQETQYF
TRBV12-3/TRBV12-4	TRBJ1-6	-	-	TGTGCCAGCAGTTCCGGCAGTCTTGGTTCACCCCTCCACTTT	CASSSGSLGSPLHF
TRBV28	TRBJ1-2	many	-	TGTGCCAGTAGGGTTGATCCCTATGGCTACACCTTC	CASRVDPYGYTF
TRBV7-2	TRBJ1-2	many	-	TGTGCCAGCAGCTTAACCGTGAAGATATCCTATGGCTACACCTTC	CASSLTVKISYGYTF
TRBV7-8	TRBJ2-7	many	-	TGTGCCAGCAGCTTAGGTATCTCCTACGAGCAGTACTTC	CASSLGISYEQYF
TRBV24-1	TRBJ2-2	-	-	TGTGCCACCAGTGCTACCAGCAACACCGGGGAGCTGTTTTTT	CATSATSNTGELFF
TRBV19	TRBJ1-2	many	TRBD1	TGTGCCAGTAGTATGGCAGGGGGCGCGTATGGCTACACCTTC	CASSMAGGAYGYTF
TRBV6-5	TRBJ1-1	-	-	TGTGCCAGCAGTTACGGAGTAGCTTTCTTT	CASSYGVAFF
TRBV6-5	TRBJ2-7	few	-	TGTGCCAGCAGTTACCCAAACCGGGGCTACGAGCAGTACTTC	CASSYPNRGYEQYF
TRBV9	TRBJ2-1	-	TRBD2	TGTGCCAGCAGCGTATCTGCGGGAGTTTACAATGAGCAGTTCTTC	CASSVSAGVYNEQFF
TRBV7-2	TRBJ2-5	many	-	TGTGCCAGCAGCTCCGACGGGGAGACCCAGTACTTC	CASSSDGETQYF
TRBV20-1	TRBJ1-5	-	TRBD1	TGCAGTGCGATCTCCAGGGGGCCAAATCAGCCCCAGCATTTT	CSAISRGPNQPQHF
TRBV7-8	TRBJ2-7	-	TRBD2	TGTGCCAGCAGCCCTAACCTGGGACTAGCGGCTGCCTACGAGCAGTACTTC	CASSPNLGLAAAYEQYF
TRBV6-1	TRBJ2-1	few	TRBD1	TGTGCCAGTTTTGGGGCCGGGACAGAACTCAATGAGCAGTTCTTC	CASFGAGTELNEQFF
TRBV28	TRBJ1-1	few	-	TGTGCCAGCAGATCCCGACAGGCCACTGAAGCTTTCTTT	CASRSRQATEAFF
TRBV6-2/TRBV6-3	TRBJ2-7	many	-	TGTGCCAGCACCAGCGCCGGGGGCAGCTACTACGAGCAGTACTTC	CASTSAGGSYYEQYF
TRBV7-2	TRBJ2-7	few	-	TGTGCCAGCAGCTTAGTAGGGGCTTACGAGCAGTACTTC	CASSLVGAYEQYF
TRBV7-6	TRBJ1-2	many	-	TGTGCCAGCAGCTTAGCGATAGACGGCTATGGCTACACCTTC	CASSLAIDGYGYTF
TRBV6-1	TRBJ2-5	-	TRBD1	TGTGCCAGCGCCCGGGACAGGGGGCAAGAGACCCAGTACTTC	CASARDRGQETQYF
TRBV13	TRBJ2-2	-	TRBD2	TGTGCCAGCACCCTCGGGGGGACTAGCGGTTACACCGGGGAGCTGTTTTTT	CASTLGGTSGYTGELFF
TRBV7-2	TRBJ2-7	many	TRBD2	TGTGCCAGCAGCTTGGCGGGGGGAGGGATCGAGCAGTACTTC	CASSLAGGGIEQYF
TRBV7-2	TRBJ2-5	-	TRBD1	TGTGCCAGCAGCTTAGTCGGGACAGGGGAAGAGACCCAGTACTTC	CASSLVGTGEETQYF
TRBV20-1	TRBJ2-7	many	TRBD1	TGCAGTGCTAGTGTTGGCGGACAGGTGTCCTACGAGCAGTACTTC	CSASVGGQVSYEQYF
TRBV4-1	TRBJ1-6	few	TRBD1	TGCGCCAGCAGCCAGGAACCCCTCGGGACAGGCTATTCACCCCTCCACTTT	CASSQEPLGTGYSPLHF
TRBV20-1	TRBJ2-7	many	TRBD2	TGCAGTGCCACCCATCTAGCGGGAAAAAACTGGGAATACGAGCAGTACTTC	CSATHLAGKNWEYEQYF
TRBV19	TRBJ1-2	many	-	TGTGCCAGTAGTAACCTCACTCCGGAGAACTATGGCTACACCTTC	CASSNLTPENYGYTF
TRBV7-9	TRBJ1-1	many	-	TGTGCCAGCAGCGGAGGGGTATCCGTAAACACTGAAGCTTTCTTT	CASSGGVSVNTEAFF
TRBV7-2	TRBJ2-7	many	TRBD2	TGTGCCAGCAGCTACGGACTAGCGGGTCCCTACGAGCAGTACTTC	CASSYGLAGPYEQYF
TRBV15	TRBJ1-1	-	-	TGTGCCACCAGCAGAGCGTTAGGGGGTGACACTGAAGCTTTCTTT	CATSRALGGDTEAFF
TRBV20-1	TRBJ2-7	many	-	TGCAGTGCAGGGGGTCAGGCAATATCCTACGAGCAGTACTTC	CSAGGQAISYEQYF
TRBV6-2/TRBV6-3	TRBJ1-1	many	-	TGTGCCAGCAGTTCCCGGGAGACTGAAGCTTTCTTT	CASSSRETEAFF
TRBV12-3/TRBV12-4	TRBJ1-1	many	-	TGTGCCAGCCAGGGTTCCTACACTGAAGCTTTCTTT	CASQGSYTEAFF
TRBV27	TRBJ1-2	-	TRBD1	TGTGCCAGCAGTTTATCTTTGACAGGGTATGGCTACACCTTC	CASSLSLTGYGYTF
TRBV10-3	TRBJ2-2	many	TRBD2	TGTGCCACTAGGACTAGCGGGAGTTGGGCCGGGGAGCTGTTTTTT	CATRTSGSWAGELFF
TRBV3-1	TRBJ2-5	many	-	TGTGCCAGCAGCCAAGATTTGGACAGTCGAGAGACCCAGTACTTC	CASSQDLDSRETQYF
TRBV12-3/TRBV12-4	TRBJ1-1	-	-	TGTGCCAGCAGTTTCGGGCCGGTGAACACTGAAGCTTTCTTT	CASSFGPVNTEAFF
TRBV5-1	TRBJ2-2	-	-	TGCGCCAGCAGCTTGGCGGAAGGGAGCCCCCGATGGACCGGGGAGCTGTTTTTT	CASSLAEGSPRWTGELFF
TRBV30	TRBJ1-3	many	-	TGTGCCTGGAGTGTGCTCCTTGGAAACACCATATATTTT	CAWSVLLGNTIYF
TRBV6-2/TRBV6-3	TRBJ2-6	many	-	TGTGCCGGCAGTTACGTGGCTGGGGCCAACGTCCTGACTTTC	CAGSYVAGANVLTF
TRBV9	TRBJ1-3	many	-	TGTGCCAGCAGCCCCAGGTCGGGAAACACCATATATTTT	CASSPRSGNTIYF
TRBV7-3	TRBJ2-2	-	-	TGTGCCAGCAGCTTGCAAATCATTCCCCCGAACACCGGGGAGCTGTTTTTT	CASSLQIIPPNTGELFF
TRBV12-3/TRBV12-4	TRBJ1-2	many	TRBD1	TGTGCCAGCAGATCCCGACGACAGGGGGCAAGAGCTAACTATGGCTACACCTTC	CASRSRRQGARANYGYTF
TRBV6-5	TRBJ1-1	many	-	TGTGCCAGCAGTAACGGGGGGGTTAGCAGAGAAGCTTTCTTT	CASSNGGVSREAFF
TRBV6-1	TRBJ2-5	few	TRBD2	TGTGCCAGCAACTACGGACTAGCGGTACAAGAGACCCAGTACTTC	CASNYGLAVQETQYF
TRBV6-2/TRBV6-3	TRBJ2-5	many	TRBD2	TGTGCCAGCAGTCTCGGACTAGCGGACTTCCAAGAGACCCAGTACTTC	CASSLGLADFQETQYF
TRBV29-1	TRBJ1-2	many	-	TGCAGCGTTGAAGATCCAAGGGGCTACACCTTC	CSVEDPRGYTF
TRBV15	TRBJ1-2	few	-	TGTGCCACCAGCCGGGACGGTAACTATGGCTACACCTTC	CATSRDGNYGYTF
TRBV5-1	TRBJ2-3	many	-	TGCGCCAGCAGCTCCGTAAGGGGCGGGACAGATACGCAGTATTTT	CASSSVRGGTDTQYF
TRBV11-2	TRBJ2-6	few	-	TGTGCCAGCAGCTTAGATCGAGGGGCTGGGGCCAACGTCCTGACTTTC	CASSLDRGAGANVLTF